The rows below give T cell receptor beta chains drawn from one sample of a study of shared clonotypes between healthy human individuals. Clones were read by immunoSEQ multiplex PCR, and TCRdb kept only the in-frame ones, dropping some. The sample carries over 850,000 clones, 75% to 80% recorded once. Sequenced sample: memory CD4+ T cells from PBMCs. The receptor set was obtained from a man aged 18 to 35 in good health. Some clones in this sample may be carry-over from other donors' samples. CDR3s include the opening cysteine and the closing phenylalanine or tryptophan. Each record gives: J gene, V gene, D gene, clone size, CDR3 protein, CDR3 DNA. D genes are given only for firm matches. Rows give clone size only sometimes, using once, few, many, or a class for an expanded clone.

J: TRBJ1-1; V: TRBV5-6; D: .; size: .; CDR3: CASSPGPNTEAFF; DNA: TGTGCCAGCAGTCCTGGACCGAACACTGAAGCTTTCTTT
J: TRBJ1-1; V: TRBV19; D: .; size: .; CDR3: CASRYRENTEAFF; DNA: TGTGCCAGTAGGTACAGGGAGAACACTGAAGCTTTCTTT
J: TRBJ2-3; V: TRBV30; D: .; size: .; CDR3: CAWMTGTDTQYF; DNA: TGTGCCTGGATGACCGGGACAGATACGCAGTATTTT
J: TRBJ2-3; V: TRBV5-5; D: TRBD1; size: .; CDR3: CGRDRTLTDTQYF; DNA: TGTGGTCGGGACAGGACCCTCACAGATACGCAGTATTTT
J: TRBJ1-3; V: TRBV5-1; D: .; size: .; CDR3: CASSPLPFHDRKSGNTIYF; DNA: TGCGCCAGCAGCCCTCTTCCCTTTCATGACAGGAAGAGTGGAAACACCATATATTTT
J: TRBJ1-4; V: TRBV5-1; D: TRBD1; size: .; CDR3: CASSPPTGSDEKLFF; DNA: TGCGCCAGCAGCCCCCCGACAGGGAGCGATGAAAAACTGTTTTTT
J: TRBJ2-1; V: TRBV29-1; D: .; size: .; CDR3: CSVEDWNEQFF; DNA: TGCAGCGTTGAAGATTGGAATGAGCAGTTCTTC
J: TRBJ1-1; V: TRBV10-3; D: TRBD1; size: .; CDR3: CAISRDRGGTEAFF; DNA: TGTGCCATCAGTCGGGACAGGGGTGGCACTGAAGCTTTCTTT
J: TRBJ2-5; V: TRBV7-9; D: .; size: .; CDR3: CASSFKQQETQYF; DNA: TGTGCCAGCAGCTTTAAACAGCAAGAGACCCAGTACTTC
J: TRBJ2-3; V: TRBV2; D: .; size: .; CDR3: CASSAYREGADTQYF; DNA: TGTGCCAGCAGTGCGTACAGGGAGGGGGCAGATACGCAGTATTTT
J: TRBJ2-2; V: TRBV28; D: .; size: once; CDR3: CASTPGHTGELFF; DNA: TGTGCCAGCACGCCAGGGCACACCGGGGAGCTGTTTTTT
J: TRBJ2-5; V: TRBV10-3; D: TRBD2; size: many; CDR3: CAISGGLAGVGETQYF; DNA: TGTGCCATCAGTGGGGGGCTAGCGGGAGTTGGGGAGACCCAGTACTTC
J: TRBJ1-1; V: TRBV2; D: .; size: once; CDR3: CASTRSVGNTEAFF; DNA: TGTGCCAGCACGCGATCGGTGGGGAACACTGAAGCTTTCTTT
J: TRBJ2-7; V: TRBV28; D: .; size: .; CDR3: CASTPAGSASYEQYF; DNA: TGTGCCAGCACCCCTGCAGGTAGCGCCTCCTACGAGCAGTACTTC
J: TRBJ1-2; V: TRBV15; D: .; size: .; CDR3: CATSREARGYGYTF; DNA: TGTGCCACCAGCAGAGAGGCCAGGGGTTATGGCTACACCTTC
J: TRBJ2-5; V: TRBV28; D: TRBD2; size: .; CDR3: CASSFSGGRGETQYF; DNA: TGTGCCAGCAGTTTCAGTGGCGGGAGGGGGGAGACCCAGTACTTC
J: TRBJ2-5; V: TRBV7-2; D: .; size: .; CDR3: CASSQWGSQETQYF; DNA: TGTGCCAGCAGCCAGTGGGGATCCCAAGAGACCCAGTACTTC
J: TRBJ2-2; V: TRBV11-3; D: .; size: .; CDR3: CASSRTGELFF; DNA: TGTGCCAGCAGTCGGACCGGGGAGCTGTTTTTT
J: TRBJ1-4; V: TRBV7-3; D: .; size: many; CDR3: CARPRGGNNEKLFF; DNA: TGTGCCAGACCACGGGGAGGTAATAATGAAAAACTGTTTTTT
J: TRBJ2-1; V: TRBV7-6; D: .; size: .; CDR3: CASGINSYNEQFF; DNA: TGTGCCAGCGGAATCAACTCCTACAATGAGCAGTTCTTC
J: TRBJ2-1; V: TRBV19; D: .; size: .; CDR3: CASRPGTPSWDNEQFF; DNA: TGTGCCAGTCGTCCCGGGACACCTTCTTGGGACAATGAGCAGTTCTTC
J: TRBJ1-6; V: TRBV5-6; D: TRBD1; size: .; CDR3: CASSFDRDSPLHF; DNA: TGTGCCAGCAGCTTCGACAGGGATTCACCCCTCCACTTT
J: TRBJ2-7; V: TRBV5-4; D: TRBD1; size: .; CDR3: CASSWGTGSYEQYF; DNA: TGTGCCAGCAGCTGGGGGACAGGCTCCTACGAGCAGTACTTC
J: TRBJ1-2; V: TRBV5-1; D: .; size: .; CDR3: CASSFGGNYGYTF; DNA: TGCGCCAGCAGCTTTGGGGGTAACTATGGCTACACCTTC
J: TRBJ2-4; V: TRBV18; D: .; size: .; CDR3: CASSPPSILAKNIQYF; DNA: TGTGCCAGCTCACCACCGTCAATACTAGCCAAAAACATTCAGTACTTC
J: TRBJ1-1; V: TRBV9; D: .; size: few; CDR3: CASSGWGRTEAFF; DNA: TGTGCCAGCAGCGGGTGGGGGAGGACTGAAGCTTTCTTT
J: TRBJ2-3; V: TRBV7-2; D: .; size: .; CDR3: CASSLVRRRTGDTQYF; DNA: TGTGCCAGCAGCTTAGTTCGCCGGAGGACGGGAGATACGCAGTATTTT
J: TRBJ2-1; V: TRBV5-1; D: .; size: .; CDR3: CASSPTAYSYNEQFF; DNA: TGCGCCAGCAGTCCTACAGCTTACTCCTACAATGAGCAGTTCTTC
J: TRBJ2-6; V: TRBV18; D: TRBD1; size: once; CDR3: CASSPGQGNSGANVLTF; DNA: TGTGCCAGCTCACCCGGACAGGGGAACTCTGGGGCCAACGTCCTGACTTTC
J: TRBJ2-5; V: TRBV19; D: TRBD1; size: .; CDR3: CASSIGLTGGEETQYF; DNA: TGTGCCAGTAGTATAGGTCTCACAGGGGGCGAGGAGACCCAGTACTTC
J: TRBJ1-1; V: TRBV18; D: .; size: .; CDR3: CASSPTGTVGTEAFF; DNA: TGTGCCAGCTCACCTACCGGGACGGTAGGTACTGAAGCTTTCTTT
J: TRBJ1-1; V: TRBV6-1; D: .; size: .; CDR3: CASSSPPLNTEAFF; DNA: TGTGCCAGCAGTAGCCCTCCCCTGAACACTGAAGCTTTCTTT
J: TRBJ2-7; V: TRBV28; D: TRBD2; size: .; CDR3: CASSPPGLAVYEQYF; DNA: TGTGCCAGCAGTCCCCCGGGACTAGCGGTTTACGAGCAGTACTTC
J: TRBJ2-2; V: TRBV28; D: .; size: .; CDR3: CASSPPQGNTGELFF; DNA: TGTGCCAGCAGTCCGCCACAGGGGAACACCGGGGAGCTGTTTTTT
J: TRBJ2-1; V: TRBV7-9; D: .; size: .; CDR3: CASSLGWDSGNEQFF; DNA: TGTGCCAGCAGCTTAGGGTGGGACTCGGGCAATGAGCAGTTCTTC
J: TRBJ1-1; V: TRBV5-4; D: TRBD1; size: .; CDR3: CASSYLQGAGEAFF; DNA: TGTGCCAGCAGCTACCTACAGGGGGCCGGTGAAGCTTTCTTT
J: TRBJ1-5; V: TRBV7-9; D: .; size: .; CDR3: CASSFGRNQPQHF; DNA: TGTGCCAGCAGCTTCGGACGGAATCAGCCCCAGCATTTT
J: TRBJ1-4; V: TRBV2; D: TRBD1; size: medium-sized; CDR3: CASSGAGGKLFF; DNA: TGTGCCAGCAGTGGGGCAGGGGGAAAACTGTTTTTT
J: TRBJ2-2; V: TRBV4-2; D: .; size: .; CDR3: CASSQASGTNTGELFF; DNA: TGTGCCAGCAGCCAAGCTTCCGGGACTAACACCGGGGAGCTGTTTTTT
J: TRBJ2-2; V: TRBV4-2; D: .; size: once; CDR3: CASRPRSANTGELFF; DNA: TGTGCCAGCAGACCCCGGAGTGCGAACACCGGGGAGCTGTTTTTT
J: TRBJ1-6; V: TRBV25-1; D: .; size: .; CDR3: CASSWGRAHSGSPLHF; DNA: TGTGCCAGCAGTTGGGGCAGAGCCCATTCCGGTTCACCCCTCCACTTT
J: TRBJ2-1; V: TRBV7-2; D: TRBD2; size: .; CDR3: CASSLAPSGRVWYEQFF; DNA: TGTGCCAGCAGCTTAGCGCCTAGCGGGAGGGTGTGGTATGAGCAGTTCTTC